Listed below are T cell receptor beta chains from one sample, sequenced in a study of breast tumors, draining lymph nodes, adjacent tissues. TCRdb fed the multiplex PCR reads into MiXCR, producing one record per CDR3 protein. The sample holds around 300,000 distinct CDR3 sequences; about 33% are singletons and the top ten take 1.1%. Sequenced: axillary lymph node tissue. Receptors originate from a female donor with breast cancer. Some clones in this sample may be carry-over from other donors' samples. CDR3s include the opening cysteine and the closing phenylalanine or tryptophan. D genes are given only for firm matches. Only part of the rows carry a size: once, few, many, or a class if the clone is expanded.

j_gene: TRBJ2-1; len: 16; d_gene: TRBD1; abundance: many; v_gene: TRBV20-1; CDR3aa: CSAYAYGTGQYNEQFF; CDR3nt: TGCAGTGCATACGCTTACGGGACAGGGCAATACAATGAGCAGTTCTTC
j_gene: TRBJ2-1; len: 15; d_gene: .; abundance: many; v_gene: TRBV19; CDR3aa: CASRSGDSFYNEQFF; CDR3nt: TGTGCCAGTAGATCGGGGGACAGCTTCTACAATGAGCAGTTCTTC
j_gene: TRBJ2-3; len: 18; d_gene: TRBD2; abundance: .; v_gene: TRBV7-8; CDR3aa: CASSLHNLAGGGTDTQYF; CDR3nt: TGTGCCAGCAGCTTACATAATTTAGCGGGAGGGGGGACAGATACGCAGTATTTT
j_gene: TRBJ2-3; len: 16; d_gene: TRBD2; abundance: .; v_gene: TRBV5-1; CDR3aa: CASSTPSGTSRDTQYF; CDR3nt: TGCGCCAGCAGTACACCCTCCGGGACTAGCAGAGATACGCAGTATTTT
j_gene: TRBJ2-7; len: 13; d_gene: .; abundance: .; v_gene: TRBV5-4; CDR3aa: CASSREQYYEQYF; CDR3nt: TGTGCCAGCAGCCGGGAACAGTACTACGAGCAGTACTTC
j_gene: TRBJ2-5; len: 14; d_gene: TRBD2; abundance: .; v_gene: TRBV20-1; CDR3aa: CSARVLGRGGGQYF; CDR3nt: TGCAGTGCTAGAGTTTTAGGGCGGGGGGGGGGCCAGTACTTC
j_gene: TRBJ1-2; len: 13; d_gene: .; abundance: many; v_gene: TRBV11-2; CDR3aa: CASSSSRNYGYTF; CDR3nt: TGTGCCAGCAGCTCAAGCAGAAACTATGGCTACACCTTC
j_gene: TRBJ1-5; len: 13; d_gene: .; abundance: many; v_gene: TRBV19; CDR3aa: CASSIGRGQPQHF; CDR3nt: TGTGCCAGTAGTATAGGTCGGGGTCAGCCCCAGCATTTT
j_gene: TRBJ1-2; len: 13; d_gene: .; abundance: .; v_gene: TRBV28; CDR3aa: CASRGGGGGGYTF; CDR3nt: TGTGCCAGCCGGGGGGGAGGGGGTGGTGGCTACACCTTC
j_gene: TRBJ2-3; len: 15; d_gene: .; abundance: many; v_gene: TRBV5-1; CDR3aa: CASRFQGGTTDTQYF; CDR3nt: TGCGCCAGCAGATTCCAGGGGGGGACCACAGATACGCAGTATTTT
j_gene: TRBJ2-3; len: 16; d_gene: TRBD1; abundance: many; v_gene: TRBV9; CDR3aa: CASTPFGDRGTDTQYF; CDR3nt: TGTGCCAGCACCCCCTTCGGGGACAGAGGCACAGATACGCAGTATTTT
j_gene: TRBJ1-4; len: 15; d_gene: TRBD1; abundance: few; v_gene: TRBV6-1; CDR3aa: CASSDRGLTEEKLFF; CDR3nt: TGTGCCAGCAGTGACAGGGGGCTGACGGAGGAAAAACTGTTTTTT
j_gene: TRBJ2-1; len: 15; d_gene: TRBD2; abundance: .; v_gene: TRBV20-1; CDR3aa: CSANPGTSSSNEQSF; CDR3nt: TGCAGTGCAAATCCCGGGACTAGTTCCTCCAATGAGCAGTCCTTC
j_gene: TRBJ2-7; len: 13; d_gene: TRBD2; abundance: many; v_gene: TRBV5-1; CDR3aa: CASRLAGGGEQYF; CDR3nt: TGCGCCAGCAGACTAGCGGGAGGGGGGGAGCAGTACTTC
j_gene: TRBJ2-1; len: 14; d_gene: .; abundance: many; v_gene: TRBV20-1; CDR3aa: CSAFAIHSYNEQFF; CDR3nt: TGCAGTGCGTTTGCTATCCACTCCTACAATGAGCAGTTCTTC
j_gene: TRBJ1-2; len: 15; d_gene: TRBD1; abundance: many; v_gene: TRBV20-1; CDR3aa: CSARLGTGGIYGYTF; CDR3nt: TGCAGTGCCCGTTTAGGGACAGGGGGAATCTATGGCTACACCTTC